This TCR beta chain originates from a study of T-cell reconstitution after alpha-beta-depleted transplantation in children. There are 17 residues in the CDR3. V was shortened by 1 base and J by 5 bases, with 20 bases between the two germline ends. This clonotype has just a few counts. TCRbeta library construction was performed incorporating unique molecular identifiers. TCRdb passed the PCR reads through MiXCR, listing each CDR3 protein once. The sample records hundreds of thousands of distinct CDR3 sequences, roughly 17% being singletons. The sequence was obtained from a human donor who donated a stem cell graft to a child with acute myeloid leukemia. The source was PBMCs from the stem cell graft donor, collected from the stem cell graft. J is TRBJ1-1 and V is TRBV12-3 or TRBV12-4; D might be TRBD1 (5 bases). CDR3 protein: CASSLGRDGRWGTEAFF. Written as DNA, the CDR3 is TGTGCCAGCAGTTTAGGGAGGGACGGCCGCTGGGGAACTGAAGCTTTCTTT.